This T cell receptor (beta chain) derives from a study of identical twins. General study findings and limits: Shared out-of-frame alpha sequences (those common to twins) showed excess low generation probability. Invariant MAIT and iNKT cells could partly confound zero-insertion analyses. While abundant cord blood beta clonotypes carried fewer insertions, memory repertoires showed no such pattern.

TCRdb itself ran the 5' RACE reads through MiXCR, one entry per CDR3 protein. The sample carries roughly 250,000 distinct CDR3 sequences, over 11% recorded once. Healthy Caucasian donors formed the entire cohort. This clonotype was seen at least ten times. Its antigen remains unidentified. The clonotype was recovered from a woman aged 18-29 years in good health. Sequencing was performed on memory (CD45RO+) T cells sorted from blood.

The CDR3 loop reads CASSSYSGSKRVYEQYF. Here the CDR3 DNA reads TGCGCCAGCAGCTCCTATAGCGGGAGTAAAAGAGTCTACGAGCAGTACTTC. This chain links TRBV5-1 with TRBJ2-7; 9 positions match TRBD2. This CDR3 contains 17 residues. In germline, CDR1 is SGHRS, CDR2 YFSETQ. V shed 3 bases, J shed 3 bases, and the junction held 13 bases outside the gene matches.